A single sample is the source of the 5 T cell receptor beta chains below, sequenced in a study of identical twins. One entry per CDR3 protein results from TCRdb running MiXCR on the 5' RACE reads. The sample holds over 200,000 distinct CDR3 sequences, roughly 7.1% seen once. This same sample was also part of a study on T cells expressing NK-cell markers.

The sample comprised CD8+ T cells sorted from blood. These receptors all come from a woman aged 18-30 years in good health.

This clonotype was seen many times. The chain recombines TRBV7-8 with TRBJ2-2, with D perhaps matching TRBD1 or TRBD2 (7 bases each). V was cut by 2 bases and J by 4 bases, with 17 bases left in between. Germline CDR1 is SGHVS and CDR2 is FQNEAQ. The CDR3 runs 17 residues. CDR3 amino acids: CASSLRSGGGGTGELFF. Here the CDR3 DNA reads TGTGCCAGCAGCTTACGTTCAGGGGGGGGCGGCACCGGGGAGCTGTTTTTT.

This clonotype was seen only a few times. The chain is built from TRBV5-1 and TRBJ1-1, with 8 bases aligning to TRBD1. Looked up from germline, CDR1 is SGHRS and CDR2 is YFSETQ. V was clipped by 0 bases and J by 0 bases; unmatched bases: 4. CDR3 length: 16 residues. The CDR3 spells CASSLGQGIMNTEAFF. The CDR3 coding sequence is TGCGCCAGCAGCTTGGGACAGGGGATTATGAACACTGAAGCTTTCTTT.

CDR3 nucleotides: TGTGCCAGCAGCTTATTGGGCGGGGGACAAGAGACCCAGTACTTC. It yields the protein CASSLLGGGQETQYF. The gene calls are TRBV7-9 and TRBJ2-5, with 7 bases matching TRBD2. In germline, CDR1 is SEHNR, CDR2 FQNEAQ (reference sequence). V lost 2 bases to trimming and J lost 2 bases; unmatched junction nucleotides: 5. CDR3 length equals 15 residues.

J is TRBJ2-1 and V is TRBV9; 13 nucleotides agree with TRBD2. CDR1 SGDLS and CDR2 YYNGEE come from the germline V gene. The V segment lost 3 bases and the J segment 1 base; nucleotides outside the gene matches: 10. The CDR3 has 19 amino acids. CDR3 DNA sequence: TGTGCCAGCAGCGGTGGGACTAGCGGGAAGGTAGCATCCTACAATGAGCAGTTCTTC. This encodes CASSGGTSGKVASYNEQFF.

The chain uses TRBV6-1 and TRBJ2-7, with D hard to call. V lost 1 base and J lost 2, with 9 bases in between. Germline V lookup: CDR1 MNHNS, CDR2 SASEGT. CDR3 length equals 14 residues. Here the CDR3 reads CASSEEGRPYEQYF. Here the CDR3 DNA reads TGTGCCAGCAGTGAAGAGGGCCGCCCCTACGAGCAGTACTTC.